Given below is one T cell receptor (beta chain) in context. This sample is part of a study of cytomegalovirus exposure and HLA in healthy donors. V was cut by 1 base and J by 11 bases, with 29 bases left in between. The germline gives CDR1 MNHNS, CDR2 SASEGT. CDR3 length: 18 residues. With 60 Vbeta and 13 Jbeta primers, the PCR was carried out. Some clones are missing from TCRdb's copy, which holds only in-frame ones; the method was immunoSEQ multiplex PCR. This sample carries tens of thousands of clones, more than 70% of them seen once, and the ten largest clones take roughly 2.2%. V and J are TRBV6-1 and TRBJ1-1; D is ambiguous. The receptor comes from a man in his forties in good health and CMV-seronegative. The specimen sequenced was PBMCs. In DNA, the CDR3 is TGTGCCAGCAGTGAAGAAATTCTCGGTCGTATTGAAATTCTCGGGGCTTTCTTT. This translates into CASSEEILGRIEILGAFF.